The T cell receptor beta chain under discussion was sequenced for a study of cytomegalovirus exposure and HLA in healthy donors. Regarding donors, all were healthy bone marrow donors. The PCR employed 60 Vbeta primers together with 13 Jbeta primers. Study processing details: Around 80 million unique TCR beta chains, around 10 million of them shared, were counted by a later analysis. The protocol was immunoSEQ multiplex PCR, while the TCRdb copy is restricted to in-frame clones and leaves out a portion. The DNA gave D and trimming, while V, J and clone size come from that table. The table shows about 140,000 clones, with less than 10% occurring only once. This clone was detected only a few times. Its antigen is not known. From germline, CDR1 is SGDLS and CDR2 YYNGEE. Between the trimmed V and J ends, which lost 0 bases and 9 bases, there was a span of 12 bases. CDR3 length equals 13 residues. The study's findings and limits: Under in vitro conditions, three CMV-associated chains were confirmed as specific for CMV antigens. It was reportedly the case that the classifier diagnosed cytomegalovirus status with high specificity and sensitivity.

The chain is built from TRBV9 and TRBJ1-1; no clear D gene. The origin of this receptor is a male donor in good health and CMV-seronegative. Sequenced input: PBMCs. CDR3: CASSVEGSTKAFF. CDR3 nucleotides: TGTGCCAGCAGCGTAGAGGGTTCGACTAAAGCTTTCTTT. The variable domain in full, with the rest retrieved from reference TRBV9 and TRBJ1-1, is DSGVTQTPKHLITATGQRVTLRCSPRSGDLSVYWYQQSLDQGLQFLIQYYNGEERAKGNILERFSAQQFPDLHSELNLSSLELGDSALYFCASSVEGSTKAFFGQGTRLTVV.